This T cell receptor (beta chain) was sequenced in a study of blood T cell repertoires in COVID-19. For the study at large: The United States, Italy and Spain were the sources of the acute and convalescent COVID-19 samples.

Original processing notes: Researchers report that nucleated cell counts were estimated from reference gene primer amplification. Produced via immunoSEQ multiplex PCR; TCRdb's table is partial and in-frame only. D and trimming were read from the DNA, whereas the V and J calls and clone size are those reported in that table. The repertoire includes roughly 180,000 clones, roughly 87% of them detected once, and approximately 10% sits in the top ten. Participant reports of clinical history set cohort assignment. This CDR3 is 14 amino acids long. The V and J ends lost 6 bases and 7 bases, in that order; junction bases with no gene match: 11. Per the germline V gene, CDR1 is MNHEY and CDR2 is SVGAGI.

The receptor was isolated from a man aged 45-65 years who had recovered from COVID-19. The material sequenced was PBMCs or T cells enriched from blood (not recorded which). The V and J genes are TRBV6-5 and TRBJ1-1; 7 nucleotides align to TRBD1. The CDR3 sequence: CASRIYRGLNEAFF. The CDR3 bases are TGTGCCAGCAGAATATACAGGGGTCTAAATGAAGCTTTCTTT.